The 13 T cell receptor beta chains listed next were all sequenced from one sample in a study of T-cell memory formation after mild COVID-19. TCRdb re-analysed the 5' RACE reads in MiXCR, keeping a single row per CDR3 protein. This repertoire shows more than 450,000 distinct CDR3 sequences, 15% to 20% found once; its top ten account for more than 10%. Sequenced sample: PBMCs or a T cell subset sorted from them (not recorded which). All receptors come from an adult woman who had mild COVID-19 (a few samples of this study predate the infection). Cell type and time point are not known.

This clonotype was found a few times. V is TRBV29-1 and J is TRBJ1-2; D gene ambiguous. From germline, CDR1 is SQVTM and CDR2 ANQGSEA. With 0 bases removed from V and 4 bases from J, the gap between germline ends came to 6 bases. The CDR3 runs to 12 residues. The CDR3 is CSVEESAYGYTF. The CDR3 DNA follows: TGCAGCGTTGAAGAGAGCGCCTATGGCTACACCTTC.

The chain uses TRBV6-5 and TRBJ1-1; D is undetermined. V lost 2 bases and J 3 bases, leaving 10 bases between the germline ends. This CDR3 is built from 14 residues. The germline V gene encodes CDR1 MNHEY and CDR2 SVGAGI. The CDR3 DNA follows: TGTGCCAGCAGTTACGTGGCAGGAGACACTGAAGCTTTCTTT. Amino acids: CASSYVAGDTEAFF.

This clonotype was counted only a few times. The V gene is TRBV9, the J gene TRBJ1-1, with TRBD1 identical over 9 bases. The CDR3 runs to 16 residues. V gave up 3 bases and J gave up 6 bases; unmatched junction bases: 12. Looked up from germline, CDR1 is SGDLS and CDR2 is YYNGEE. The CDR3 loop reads CASSAPGTGFLAEAFF. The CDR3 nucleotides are TGTGCCAGCAGCGCTCCCGGGACAGGGTTTTTGGCTGAAGCTTTCTTT.

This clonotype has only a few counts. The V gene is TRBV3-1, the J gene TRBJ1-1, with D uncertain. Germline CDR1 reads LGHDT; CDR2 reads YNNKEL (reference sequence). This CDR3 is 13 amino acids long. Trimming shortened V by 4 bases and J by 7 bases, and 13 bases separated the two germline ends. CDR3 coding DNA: TGTGCCAGCAGCCGGTCAGACCTGCTTGAAGCTTTCTTT. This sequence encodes CASSRSDLLEAFF.

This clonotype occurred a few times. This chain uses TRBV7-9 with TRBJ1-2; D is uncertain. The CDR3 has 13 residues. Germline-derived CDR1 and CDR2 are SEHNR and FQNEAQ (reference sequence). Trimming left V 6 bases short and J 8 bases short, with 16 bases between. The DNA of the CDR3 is TGTGCCAGCAGGGAGACCGTCGAGGAGGGCTACACCTTC. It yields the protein CASRETVEEGYTF.

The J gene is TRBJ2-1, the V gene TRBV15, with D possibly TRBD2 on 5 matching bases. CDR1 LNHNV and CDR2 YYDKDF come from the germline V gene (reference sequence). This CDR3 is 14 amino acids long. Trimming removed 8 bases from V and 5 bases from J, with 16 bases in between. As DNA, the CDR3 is TGTGCCACCGGAGACCCGGGGAAGAACAATGAGCAGTTCTTC. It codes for CATGDPGKNNEQFF.

CDR3 DNA: TGCGCCAGCAGCTCAATCTCGGACTATAATCCCACAGATACGCAGTATTTT. Its translation: CASSSISDYNPTDTQYF. V usage is TRBV5-1 and J usage is TRBJ2-3, with D perhaps matching TRBD2 (6 bases). The germline gives CDR1 SGHRS, CDR2 YFSETQ. This CDR3 comprises 17 residues. Deletions cut 3 bases from V and 2 bases from J, with 19 bases between. Full variable domain (rest looked up from reference TRBV5-1 and TRBJ2-3): KAGVTQTPRYLIKTRGQQVTLSCSPISGHRSVSWYQQTPGQGLQFLFEYFSETQRNKGNFPGRFSGRQFSNSRSEMNVSTLELGDSALYLCASSSISDYNPTDTQYFGPGTRLTVL.

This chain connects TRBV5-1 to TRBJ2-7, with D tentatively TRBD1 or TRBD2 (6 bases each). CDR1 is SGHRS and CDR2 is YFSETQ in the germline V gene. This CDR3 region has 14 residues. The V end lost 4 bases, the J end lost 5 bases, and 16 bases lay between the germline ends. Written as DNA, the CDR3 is TGCGCCAGCAGCCCAATGGGGGCGGGGAACGAGCAGTACTTC. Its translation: CASSPMGAGNEQYF.

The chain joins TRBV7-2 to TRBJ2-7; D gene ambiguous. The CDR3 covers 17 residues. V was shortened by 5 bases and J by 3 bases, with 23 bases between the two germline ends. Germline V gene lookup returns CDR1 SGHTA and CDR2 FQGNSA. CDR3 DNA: TGTGCCAGCAGCACTACGCGCGGCCCTACGAAGGGCTACGAGCAGTACTTC. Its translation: CASSTTRGPTKGYEQYF.

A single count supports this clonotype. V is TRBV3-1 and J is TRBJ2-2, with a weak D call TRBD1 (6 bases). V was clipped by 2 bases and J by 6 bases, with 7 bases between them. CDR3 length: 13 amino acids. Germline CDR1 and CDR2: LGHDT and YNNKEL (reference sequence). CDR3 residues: CASSQRGSGELFF. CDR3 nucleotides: TGTGCCAGCAGCCAAAGGGGGTCCGGGGAGCTGTTTTTT.

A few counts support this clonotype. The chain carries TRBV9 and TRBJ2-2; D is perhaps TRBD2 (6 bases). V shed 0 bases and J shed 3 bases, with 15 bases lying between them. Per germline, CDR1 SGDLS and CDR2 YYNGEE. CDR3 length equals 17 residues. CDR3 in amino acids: CASSVGGGNSYTGELFF. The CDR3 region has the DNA TGTGCCAGCAGCGTAGGAGGAGGGAACAGTTACACCGGGGAGCTGTTTTTT.

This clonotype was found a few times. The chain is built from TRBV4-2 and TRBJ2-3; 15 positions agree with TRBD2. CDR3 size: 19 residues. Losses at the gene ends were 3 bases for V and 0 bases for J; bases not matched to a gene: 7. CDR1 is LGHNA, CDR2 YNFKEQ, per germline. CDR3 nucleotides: TGTGCCAGCAGCCACTATGGGACTAGCGGGGGGATTAGCACAGATACGCAGTATTTT. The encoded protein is CASSHYGTSGGISTDTQYF.

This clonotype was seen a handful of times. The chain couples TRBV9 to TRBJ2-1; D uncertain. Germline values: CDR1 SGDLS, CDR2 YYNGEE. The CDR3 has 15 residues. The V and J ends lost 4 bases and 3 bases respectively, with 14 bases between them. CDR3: CASSRQDYLYNEQFF. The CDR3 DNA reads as TGTGCCAGCAGCCGCCAAGATTATCTCTACAATGAGCAGTTCTTC. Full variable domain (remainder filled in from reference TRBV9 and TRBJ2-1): DSGVTQTPKHLITATGQRVTLRCSPRSGDLSVYWYQQSLDQGLQFLIQYYNGEERAKGNILERFSAQQFPDLHSELNLSSLELGDSALYFCASSRQDYLYNEQFFGPGTRLTVL.